What follows are 24 T cell receptor beta chains derived from one specimen sequenced in a study of T cell responses to AZD1222 COVID-19 vaccine. Assay used: immunoSEQ multiplex PCR; TCRdb lists only in-frame clones, some missing. The data hold fewer than 200,000 clones, with more than 90% observed a single time. Material: peripheral blood, obtained 28 days after the second dose of the MenACWY control vaccine. The receptors originated from an adult who received the MenACWY meningococcal vaccine as a control.

The chain combines TRBV7-8 with TRBJ2-7; D is possibly TRBD2 (5 bases). The CDR3 totals 14 residues. The V gene lost 3 bases and the J gene lost 2 bases, with 11 bases spanning the gap. Germline CDR1 reads SGHVS; CDR2 reads FQNEAQ. The CDR3 sequence is CASSLRAATYEQYF. DNA of the CDR3: TGTGCCAGCAGCTTGAGGGCAGCAACCTACGAGCAGTACTTC.

The chain links TRBV23-1 to TRBJ2-7, with D perhaps matching TRBD2 (6 bases). TRBV23-1 is assigned to the ORF class and has an uncertain function. Trimming took 10 bases from V and 4 from J, leaving 11 bases between them. There are 11 residues in the CDR3. The CDR3 spells CATQGGYEQYF. CDR3 coding DNA: TGCGCCACCCAGGGAGGATACGAGCAGTACTTC.

V is TRBV19 and J is TRBJ2-3, with D possibly being TRBD2 (6 bases). V was clipped by 3 bases and J by 0 bases, with 16 bases between them. The CDR3 contains 17 residues. The germline CDR1 and CDR2 sequences are LNHDA and SQIVND (reference sequence). CDR3 amino acids: CASSILRSGSSTDTQYF. As DNA, the CDR3 is TGTGCCAGTAGTATCCTCCGAAGCGGGTCTAGCACAGATACGCAGTATTTT.

The V and J genes are TRBV27 and TRBJ2-3, with D possibly being TRBD2 (5 bases). Germline V gene lookup returns CDR1 MNHEY and CDR2 SMNVEV (reference sequence). Trimming removed 0 bases at V and 4 bases at J, with 14 bases between. The CDR3 runs 16 residues. This CDR3 reads CASSLSLGAPADTQYF. CDR3 DNA: TGTGCCAGCAGTTTATCGCTGGGAGCGCCGGCAGATACGCAGTATTTT.

The chain uses TRBV18 and TRBJ2-3; 7 bases match TRBD2. Germline CDR1 reads KGHSH; CDR2 reads LQKENI. The junction had 16 bases not matched to a gene; V was cut back by 1 base and J by 6 bases. This CDR3 has 18 amino acids. In nucleotides, the CDR3 is TGTGCCAGCTCACCACTCGCGGGAGAACCGACCCTGAAGGATACGCAGTATTTT. The encoded protein is CASSPLAGEPTLKDTQYF. The full variable domain, completed using reference TRBV18 and TRBJ2-3, is NAGVMQNPRHLVRRRGQEARLRCSPMKGHSHVYWYRQLPEEGLKFMVYLQKENIIDESGMPKERFSAEFPKEGPSILRIQQVVRGDSAAYFCASSPLAGEPTLKDTQYFGPGTRLTVL.

The table lists this clone with a count of one. The chain carries TRBV6-1 and TRBJ1-5; weak D call: TRBD1 (6 bases). Trimming took 6 bases from V and 2 from J, leaving 11 bases between them. This CDR3 has 14 residues. The germline V gene has CDR1 MNHNS and CDR2 SASEGT. CDR3 nucleotides: TGTGCCAGCAGCCCCAGGGGTGGCAATCAGCCCCAGCATTTT. Encoded protein: CASSPRGGNQPQHF.

The V and J genes are TRBV10-3 and TRBJ1-3; D possibly corresponds to TRBD1 (5 bases). Trimming left V 6 bases short and J 0 bases short, with 18 bases between. This CDR3 is 17 amino acids long. CDR1 is ENHRY, CDR2 SYGVKD, per germline. The CDR3 spells CAIRPTVSQFSGNTIYF. In DNA, the CDR3 is TGTGCCATCAGACCGACAGTTTCCCAATTCTCTGGAAACACCATATATTTT.

The chain has TRBV5-6 and TRBJ1-1, with D maybe TRBD1 (6 bases). This CDR3 comprises 13 residues. CDR1 is SGHDT, CDR2 YYEEEE, per germline. V was trimmed by 4 bases and J by 0 bases, leaving 7 bases between them. In DNA form, the CDR3 reads TGTGCCAGCAGCAGACAGGTGAACACTGAAGCTTTCTTT. Translating it yields CASSRQVNTEAFF.

The DNA of the CDR3 is TGTGCCAGCAGCAGACTAGCGAGGTATCAAAAGCAGTTCTTC. It is translated as CASSRLARYQKQFF. V is TRBV6-5 and J is TRBJ2-1; 8 positions agree with TRBD2. This CDR3 is 14 amino acids long. CDR1 is MNHEY, CDR2 SVGAGI, per germline. V trimming: 6 bases; J trimming: 11 bases; junction bases outside the gene matches: 12.

The chain joins TRBV3-1 (or the pseudogene TRBV3-2) to TRBJ1-2; unclear D gene. The CDR3 length is 14 residues. V was pared by 0 bases and J by 3 bases, with 8 bases between. Germline V gives CDR1 LGHDT, CDR2 YNNKEL (reference sequence). CDR3 residues: CASSQDEGYYGYTF. The CDR3 DNA reads TGTGCCAGCAGCCAAGACGAGGGTTACTATGGCTACACCTTC.

This clone was detected only once. The gene calls are TRBV29-1 and TRBJ2-7, with 16 bases that match TRBD2. The germline CDR1 and CDR2 sequences are SQVTM and ANQGSEA. The CDR3 sequence is 15 residues long. V shed 3 bases and J 7 bases; nucleotides not matched to a gene: 6. CDR3 protein: CSVEGLAGGPGEQYF. As DNA, the CDR3 is TGCAGCGTTGAGGGACTAGCGGGAGGGCCGGGTGAGCAGTACTTC.

The genes are TRBV28 and TRBJ2-1; D remains unclear. Germline CDR1 and CDR2: MDHEN and SYDVKM. The V end was cut by 2 bases, the J end by 5 bases, with 7 bases between. This CDR3 is 13 amino acids long. The CDR3 DNA is TGTGCCAGCAGTTTAGAACTTGACAATGAGCAGTTCTTC. It yields the protein CASSLELDNEQFF. Based on the CDR3 plus reference TRBV28 and TRBJ2-1, the full variable domain is DVKVTQSSRYLVKRTGEKVFLECVQDMDHENMFWYRQDPGLGLRLIYFSYDVKMKEKGDIPEGYSVSREKKERFSLILESASTNQTSMYLCASSLELDNEQFFGPGTRLTVL.

The rearrangement links TRBV19 to TRBJ1-2; D might be TRBD1 (5 bases). V lost 7 bases to trimming and J lost 8 bases, with 14 bases between them. Germline V gene sequence: CDR1 LNHDA, CDR2 SQIVND (reference sequence). This CDR3 region has 12 residues. CDR3 nucleotides: TGTGCCAGTATAGGGTTGGGGCACGGCTACACCTTC. It encodes CASIGLGHGYTF.

This chain links TRBV27 with TRBJ2-3; TRBD2 matches 9 bases. The CDR3 totals 17 residues. The germline V gene has CDR1 MNHEY and CDR2 SMNVEV (reference sequence). V trimming: 7 bases; J trimming: 1 base; junction bases outside the gene matches: 12. This CDR3 is CASIPRLAGAGTDTQYF. CDR3 nucleotide sequence: TGTGCCAGCATACCTCGCTTAGCGGGAGCGGGCACAGATACGCAGTATTTT.

Only a few counts were recorded for this clone. CDR3 loop: CATSRLAGGNEQFF. The CDR3 DNA reads as TGTGCCACCAGTAGACTAGCGGGAGGCAATGAGCAGTTCTTC. The gene calls are TRBV24-1 and TRBJ2-1; 13 bases align to TRBD2. This CDR3 region has 14 residues. Germline values: CDR1 KGHDR, CDR2 SFDVKD. Trimming took 6 bases from V and 6 from J; bases not matched to a gene: 1.

The rearrangement links TRBV6-1 to TRBJ2-3; 7 bases are shared with TRBD2. This CDR3 region has 15 residues. V lost 3 bases, J lost 1 base, and 4 bases stayed unmatched. CDR1 is MNHNS, CDR2 SASEGT, per germline. This CDR3 is CASSDPAGRTDTQYF. The DNA for the CDR3 is TGTGCCAGCAGTGACCCAGCGGGGCGCACAGATACGCAGTATTTT.

This chain links TRBV7-3 with TRBJ2-2; D assignment may be TRBD1 or TRBD2 (5 bases each). Trimming left V 2 bases short and J 3 bases short, with 13 bases between. Germline V lookup: CDR1 SGHTA, CDR2 FQGTGA. The CDR3 is 16 amino acids. The CDR3 reads CASSLHAGTDTGELFF. The DNA of the CDR3 is TGTGCCAGCAGCTTACATGCTGGGACGGACACCGGGGAGCTGTTTTTT.

V gene TRBV10-3 combines with J gene TRBJ1-2; no definite D call. This CDR3 comprises 14 residues. V dropped 4 bases and J dropped 0 bases, with 9 bases sitting between them. Germline CDR1 is ENHRY and CDR2 is SYGVKD. CDR3 DNA sequence: TGTGCCATCAGTGTTCTAGGAGCTAACTATGGCTACACCTTC. It specifies CAISVLGANYGYTF.

This clone was observed a single time. The chain recombines TRBV18 with TRBJ2-5; no firm D call. CDR1 is KGHSH and CDR2 is LQKENI in the germline V gene. V gave up 5 bases and J gave up 1 base, with 5 bases separating them. The CDR3 length is 12 residues. The CDR3 DNA follows: TGTGCCAGCTCATCGTTCCAAGAGACCCAGTACTTC. Translation: CASSSFQETQYF.

The chain links TRBV27 to TRBJ1-1, with 9 bases identical to TRBD1. Germline loops: CDR1 MNHEY, CDR2 SMNVEV (reference sequence). The CDR3 loop spans 14 amino acids. V was clipped by 0 bases and J by 7 bases; unmatched bases: 3. The CDR3 region has the DNA TGTGCCAGCAGTTTATCGACAGGGGGGGTTGAAGCTTTCTTT. Amino acids: CASSLSTGGVEAFF.

V usage is TRBV15 and J usage is TRBJ2-6; D is undetermined. V lost 5 bases, J lost 0 bases, and 8 bases lay in between. The CDR3 sequence is 15 residues long. The germline V gene encodes CDR1 LNHNV and CDR2 YYDKDF (reference sequence). CDR3 coding DNA: TGTGCCACCAGCCAACGAGGCTCTGGGGCCAACGTCCTGACTTTC. It specifies CATSQRGSGANVLTF.

Note on this clone: A read error may account for a junction end that differs from germline. This rearrangement joins TRBV9 to TRBJ2-7, with 7 bases identical to TRBD1. The germline gives CDR1 SGDLS, CDR2 YYNGEE. This CDR3 spans 13 amino acids. The DNA of the CDR3 is TGTGCCAGCAGCGTGAGAACGACAGGGCCCCCTAACTTC. It translates to CASSVRTTGPPNF.

This clone has just one count. V usage is TRBV27 and J usage is TRBJ1-2; no firm D call. CDR1 and CDR2 from the germline V gene are MNHEY and SMNVEV (reference sequence). The CDR3 consists of 11 residues. V was shortened by 7 bases and J by 7 bases, with 10 bases between the two germline ends. The CDR3 DNA is TGTGCCAGCAAGTCCGCGGGTGGCTACACCTTC. This encodes CASKSAGGYTF.

The chain recombines TRBV7-2 with TRBJ1-3, with 7 nucleotides matching TRBD1. After removal of 5 bases from V and 0 bases from J, the junction contained 7 bases not matched to a gene. The CDR3 is 16 amino acids. Germline V gene sequence: CDR1 SGHTA, CDR2 FQGNSA. The CDR3 region has the DNA TGTGCCAGCAGCAGCGTAGGGGGCAGCTCTGGAAACACCATATATTTT. This gives the protein CASSSVGGSSGNTIYF.